The 4 T cell receptor beta chains below come from one sample, sequenced in a study of cytomegalovirus exposure and HLA in healthy donors. Assay used: immunoSEQ multiplex PCR; TCRdb lists only in-frame clones, some missing. The table records 250,000 to 400,000 clones, 70% to 90% of them present only once. Material: PBMCs. The receptors come from a man aged 25-45 years in good health and CMV-seronegative.

V is TRBV19 and J is TRBJ2-3; D possibly corresponds to TRBD2 (5 bases). With 1 base removed from V and 8 bases from J, the gap between germline ends came to 22 bases. This CDR3 is 17 amino acids long. Per germline, CDR1 LNHDA and CDR2 SQIVND (reference sequence). CDR3 sequence reads: CASSIVPAVVLEATQYF. The CDR3 DNA is TGTGCCAGTAGTATAGTCCCAGCGGTGGTGCTAGAGGCTACGCAGTATTTT.

This clone was recorded once. CDR3 in DNA: TGTGCCAGCAGCTCCCAGCGGACTAATGAAAAACTGTTTTTT. It encodes CASSSQRTNEKLFF. This sequence joins TRBV7-9 and TRBJ1-4; D ambiguous. The CDR3 is 14 residues long. V lost 4 bases and J lost 2, with 8 bases in between. Germline CDR1 is SEHNR and CDR2 is FQNEAQ (reference sequence).

This clone was counted between two and nine times. V gene TRBV11-2 combines with J gene TRBJ1-2; D is ambiguous. Germline V gives CDR1 SGHAT, CDR2 FQNNGV. This CDR3 comprises 13 residues. Trimming shortened V by 1 base and J by 4 bases, and 7 bases separated the two germline ends. The CDR3: CASSLASSYGYTF. CDR3 sequence (DNA): TGTGCCAGCAGCTTAGCCAGTTCCTATGGCTACACCTTC.

There are a few counts of this clone. The V and J genes are TRBV5-1 and TRBJ1-5, with 8 bases identical to TRBD1. Unmatched junction bases numbered 10, after V lost 4 bases and J lost 7 bases. The germline V gene has CDR1 SGHRS and CDR2 YFSETQ. The CDR3 runs 15 residues. The CDR3: CASSPGPTGAQPQHF. The CDR3 region has the DNA TGCGCCAGCAGCCCCGGCCCGACAGGGGCGCAGCCCCAGCATTTT.